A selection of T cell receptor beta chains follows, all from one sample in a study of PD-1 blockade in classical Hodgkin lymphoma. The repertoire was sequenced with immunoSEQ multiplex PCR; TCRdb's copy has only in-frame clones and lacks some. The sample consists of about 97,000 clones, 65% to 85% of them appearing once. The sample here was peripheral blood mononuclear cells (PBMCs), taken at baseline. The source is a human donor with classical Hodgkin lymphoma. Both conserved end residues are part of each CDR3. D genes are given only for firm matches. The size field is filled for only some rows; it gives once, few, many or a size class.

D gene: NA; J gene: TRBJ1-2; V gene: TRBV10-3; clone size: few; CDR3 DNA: TGTGCCATCAGTGAGACAGTTCTGAGTGGCTACACCTTC; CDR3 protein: CAISETVLSGYTF
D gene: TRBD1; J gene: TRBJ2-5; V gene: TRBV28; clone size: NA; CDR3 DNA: TGTGCCAGCAGCTTTGTACAGGGGGACCAAGAGACCCAGTACTTC; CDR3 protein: CASSFVQGDQETQYF
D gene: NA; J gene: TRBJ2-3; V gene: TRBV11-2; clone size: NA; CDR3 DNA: TGTGCCAGCAGCTTGATAGATACGCAGTATTTT; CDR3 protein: CASSLIDTQYF
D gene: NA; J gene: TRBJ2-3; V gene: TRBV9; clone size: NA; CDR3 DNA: TGTGCCAGCAGCGTAGCGGGCACAGATACGCAGTATTTT; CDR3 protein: CASSVAGTDTQYF
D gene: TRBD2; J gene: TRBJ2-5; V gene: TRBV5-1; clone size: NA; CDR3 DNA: TGCGCCAGCAGCATACAGCGGGAGGCGAGGGCGGAGACCCAGTACTTC; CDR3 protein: CASSIQREARAETQYF
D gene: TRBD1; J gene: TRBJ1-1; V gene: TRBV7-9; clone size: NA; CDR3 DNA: TGTGCCAGCAGCTTGAACAGGGGGTTGAACACTGAAGCTTTCTTT; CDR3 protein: CASSLNRGLNTEAFF
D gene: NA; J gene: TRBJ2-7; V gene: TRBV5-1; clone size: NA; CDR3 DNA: TGCGCCAGCAGCGCCGACGGGACCTACGAGCAGTACTTC; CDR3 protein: CASSADGTYEQYF
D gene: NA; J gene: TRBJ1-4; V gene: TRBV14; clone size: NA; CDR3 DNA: TGTGCCAGCAGCAGACCCGAAGAAAAACTGTTTTTT; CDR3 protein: CASSRPEEKLFF
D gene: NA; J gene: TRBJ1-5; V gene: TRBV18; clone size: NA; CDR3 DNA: TGTGCCAGCTCACCATCCGGGGTGGTTCAGCCCCAGCATTTT; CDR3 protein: CASSPSGVVQPQHF
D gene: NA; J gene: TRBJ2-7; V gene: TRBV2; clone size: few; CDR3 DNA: TGTGCCAGCAGTGAATTCCCCTACGAGCAGTACTTC; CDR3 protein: CASSEFPYEQYF
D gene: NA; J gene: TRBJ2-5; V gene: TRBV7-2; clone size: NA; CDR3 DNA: TGTGCCAGCAGCTTAGTCGCAGCACAAGAGACCCAGTACTTC; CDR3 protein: CASSLVAAQETQYF
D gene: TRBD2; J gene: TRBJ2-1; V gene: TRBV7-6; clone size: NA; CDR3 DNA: TGTGCCAGCAGCCCCTTTACTAGCGTGGACTACAATGAGCAGTTCTTC; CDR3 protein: CASSPFTSVDYNEQFF
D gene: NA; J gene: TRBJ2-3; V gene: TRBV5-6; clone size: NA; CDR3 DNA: TGTGCCAGCATCCCCGGGGGTCGGTCCGCAGATACGCAGTATTTT; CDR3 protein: CASIPGGRSADTQYF
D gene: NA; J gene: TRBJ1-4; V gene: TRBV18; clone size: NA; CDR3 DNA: TGTGCCAGCTCCCCCATTGCTGGAGAAAAACTGTTTTTT; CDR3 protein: CASSPIAGEKLFF
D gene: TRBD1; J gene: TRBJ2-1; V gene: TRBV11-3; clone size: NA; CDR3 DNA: TGTGCCAGCAGCACGGGACAGAGCTCCTACAATGAGCAGTTCTTC; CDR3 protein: CASSTGQSSYNEQFF
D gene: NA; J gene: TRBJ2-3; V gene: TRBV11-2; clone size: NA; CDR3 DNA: TGTGCCAGCAGCCTGAGCGGAGCCGGTACAGATACGCAGTATTTT; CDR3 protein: CASSLSGAGTDTQYF
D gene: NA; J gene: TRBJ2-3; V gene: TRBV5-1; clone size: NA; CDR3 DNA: TGCGCCAGCAGCTTCACGGGACAAAGGCCGAATGGCCCAGATACGCAGTATTTT; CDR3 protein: CASSFTGQRPNGPDTQYF
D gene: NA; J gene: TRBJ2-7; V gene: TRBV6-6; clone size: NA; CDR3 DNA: TGTGCCAGCACCTCCGCCAACGAGCAGTACTTC; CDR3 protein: CASTSANEQYF
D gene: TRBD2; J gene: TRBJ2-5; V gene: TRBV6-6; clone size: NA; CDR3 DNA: TGTGCCAGCAGTTACTCGAGGGGCGGGGGGGAGACCCAGTACTTC; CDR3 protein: CASSYSRGGGETQYF
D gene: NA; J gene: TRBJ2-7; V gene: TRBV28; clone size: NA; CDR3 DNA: TGTGCCAGCAGTTTAGGCGGCGGTCGAATATTTTACGAGCAGTACTTC; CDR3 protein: CASSLGGGRIFYEQYF
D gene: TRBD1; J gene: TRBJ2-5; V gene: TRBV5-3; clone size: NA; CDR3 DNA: TGTGCCAGAAGCCGACCCCGATGCCCGGACAGGGTTGTAGAGACCCAGTACTTC; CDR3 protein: CARSRPRCPDRVVETQYF
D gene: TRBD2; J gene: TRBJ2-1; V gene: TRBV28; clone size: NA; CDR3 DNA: TGTGCCAGCAGTTTATATGGGAGGGCCCTGGGTGAGCAGTTCTTC; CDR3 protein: CASSLYGRALGEQFF
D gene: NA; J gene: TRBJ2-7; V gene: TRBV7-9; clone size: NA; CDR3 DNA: TGTGCCAGCAGCTTGCTGGGGGTCAACGAGCAGTACTTC; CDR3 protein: CASSLLGVNEQYF
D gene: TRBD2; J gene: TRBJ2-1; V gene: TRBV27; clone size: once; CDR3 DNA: TGTGCCAGCAGTTCTCTAGCGGGAGGTGTGTTCTTC; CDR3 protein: CASSSLAGGVFF
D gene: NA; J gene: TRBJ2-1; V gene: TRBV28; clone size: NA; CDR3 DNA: TGTGCCAGCAGCTCTTCAGGGGCAGGATACAATGAGCAGTTCTTC; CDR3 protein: CASSSSGAGYNEQFF
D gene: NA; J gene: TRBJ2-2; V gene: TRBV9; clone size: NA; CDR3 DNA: TGTGCCAGCAGCGTAGCGGGGACGAACACCGGGGAGCTGTTTTTT; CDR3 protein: CASSVAGTNTGELFF
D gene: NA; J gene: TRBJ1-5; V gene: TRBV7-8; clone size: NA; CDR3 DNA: TGTGCCAGCAGCCCGCGGGACGGTTATCAGCCCCAGCATTTT; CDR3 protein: CASSPRDGYQPQHF
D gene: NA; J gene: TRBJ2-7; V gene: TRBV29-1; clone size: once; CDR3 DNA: TGCAGCGTTCAAATAGGGCCTCGCGAGCAGTACTTC; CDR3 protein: CSVQIGPREQYF
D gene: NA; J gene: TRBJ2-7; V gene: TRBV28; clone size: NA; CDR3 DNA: TGTGCCAGCAGTTTCGGGACTTACGAGCAGTACTTC; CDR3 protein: CASSFGTYEQYF